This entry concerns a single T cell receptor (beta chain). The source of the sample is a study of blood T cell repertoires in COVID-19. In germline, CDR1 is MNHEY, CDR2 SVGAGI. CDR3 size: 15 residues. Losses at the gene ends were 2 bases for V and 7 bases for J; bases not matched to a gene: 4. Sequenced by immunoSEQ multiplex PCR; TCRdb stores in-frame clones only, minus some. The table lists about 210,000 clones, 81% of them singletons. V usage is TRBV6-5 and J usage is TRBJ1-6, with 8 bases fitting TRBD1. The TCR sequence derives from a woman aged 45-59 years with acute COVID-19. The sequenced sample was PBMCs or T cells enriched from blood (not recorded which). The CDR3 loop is CASSYDRGGNSPLHF. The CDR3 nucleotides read TGTGCCAGCAGTTACGACAGGGGTGGCAATTCACCCCTCCACTTT.